These 29 T cell receptor beta chains were all obtained from the same sample, sequenced in a study of beta chain features in type 1 diabetes. Whole-study findings and limits: TCRB CDR3s from Type 1 diabetes patients were moderately but significantly shorter in all four CD4+ subsets.

The sequenced template was cDNA made from the entire isolated RNA. Data came from immunoSEQ multiplex PCR; TCRdb stores just in-frame clones and leaves some out. The profile covers nearly 350,000 clones, with 9.3% appearing a single time and roughly 1% taken by the ten largest. These receptors lack a known antigen. The sequenced sample consisted of central memory CD4+ T cells from blood. The receptors here all came from a man aged 25-40 years with type 1 diabetes.

With regard to this clone: This likely stems from a read error, as it lies one base from a far larger clone. The genes are TRBV4-3 and TRBJ2-5, with 11 bases aligning to TRBD1. The CDR3 is 14 amino acids. Germline V lookup: CDR1 LGHNA, CDR2 YSLEER. The V and J ends lost 4 bases and 4 bases, in that order; junction bases with no gene match: 2. DNA for the CDR3: TGCGCCAGCAGCCGAGGACAGGGGGCAGAGACCCAGTACTTC. Protein sequence: CASSRGQGAETQYF.

The table lists this clone with a few counts. The chain combines TRBV5-4 with TRBJ1-6; 10 bases fit TRBD1. V shed 0 bases and J 8 bases; nucleotides not matched to a gene: 5. Germline CDR1 reads SGHNT; CDR2 reads YYREEE (reference sequence). The CDR3 contains 16 residues. DNA of the CDR3: TGTGCCAGCAGCTTGGAGCGTGGGACAGGGGATTCACCCCTCCACTTT. Translation: CASSLERGTGDSPLHF.

V usage is TRBV18 and J usage is TRBJ2-7; no clear D. V was cut by 3 bases and J by 6 bases, with 12 bases left in between. The germline V gene encodes CDR1 KGHSH and CDR2 LQKENI. The CDR3 has 13 amino acids. The chain's CDR3 is CASSPSQVGEQYF. CDR3 DNA: TGTGCCAGCTCACCGAGTCAGGTCGGCGAGCAGTACTTC.

V usage is TRBV5-4 and J usage is TRBJ2-3; 8 bases fit TRBD1. The CDR3 runs 16 residues. V shed 3 bases and J 4 bases; nucleotides not matched to a gene: 10. Germline V gene sequence: CDR1 SGHNT, CDR2 YYREEE (reference sequence). CDR3 sequence: CASSSLTGVGADTQYF. The CDR3 region has the DNA TGTGCCAGCAGCTCCTTGACAGGGGTCGGGGCAGATACGCAGTATTTT.

CDR3 in DNA: TGTGCCAGCAGCTTAGAACCGTCCCCCAACGGGGAGCTGTTTTTT. It encodes CASSLEPSPNGELFF. The chain joins TRBV11-2 to TRBJ2-2; no clear D gene. The V and J ends lost 0 bases and 7 bases respectively, with 12 bases between them. The CDR3 totals 15 residues. Looked up from germline, CDR1 is SGHAT and CDR2 is FQNNGV.

This clone was detected only a few times. V is TRBV4-3 and J is TRBJ2-1; 9 nucleotides align to TRBD1. This CDR3 spans 13 amino acids. V lost 0 bases to trimming and J lost 14 bases; unmatched junction nucleotides: 5. Germline CDR1 LGHNA, CDR2 YSLEER. This CDR3 is CASSQDRDREEFF. Written as DNA, the CDR3 is TGCGCCAGCAGCCAAGATAGGGACAGGGAAGAGTTCTTC.

The chain links TRBV7-7 to TRBJ2-3, with D uncertain. The CDR3 contains 16 residues. V was pared by 5 bases and J by 5 bases, with 20 bases between. The germline V gene encodes CDR1 SSHAT and CDR2 FNYEAQ (reference sequence). In DNA form, the CDR3 reads TGTGCCAGCAGCAGCGAGTTGATGGGGTTTGGAGATACGCAGTATTTT. Its translation is CASSSELMGFGDTQYF.

The genes are TRBV1 and TRBJ2-4. TRBV1 is annotated as a pseudogene. The length of the CDR3 is 19 residues. The CDR3 sequence: CTSSPYGGYTGLAKNIQYF. The CDR3 bases are TGCACCAGCAGCCCCTATGGGGGATATACCGGGCTAGCCAAAAACATTCAGTACTTC.

About this clone: A much larger clone differs by one base, so this may be a read error. This chain connects TRBV7-6 to TRBJ2-5; the D call may be TRBD1 or TRBD2 (5 bases each). The CDR3 totals 12 residues. CDR1 SGHVS and CDR2 FNYEAQ come from the germline V gene. Trimming removed 6 bases from V and 4 bases from J, with 9 bases in between. CDR3 loop: CASSRDRETQYF. CDR3 sequence (DNA): TGTGCCAGCAGTCGGGACCGAGAGACCCAGTACTTC.

The chain uses TRBV27 and TRBJ1-5; 9 bases align to TRBD1. The V segment lost 2 bases and the J segment 6 bases; nucleotides outside the gene matches: 5. There are 15 residues in the CDR3. Germline V CDR1 and CDR2: MNHEY, SMNVEV (reference sequence). The CDR3 spells CASSLMRDRAQPQHF. The CDR3 bases are TGTGCCAGCAGTTTAATGCGGGACAGGGCTCAGCCCCAGCATTTT.

The chain uses TRBV7-2 and TRBJ1-5, with D unclear. The germline V and J ends were trimmed by 5 bases and 1 base, with 12 bases remaining between them. The germline V gene encodes CDR1 SGHTA and CDR2 FQGNSA. The CDR3 runs to 15 residues. The CDR3 reads CASSPLGGSNQPQHF. CDR3 DNA sequence: TGTGCCAGCAGCCCTTTGGGAGGAAGCAATCAGCCCCAGCATTTT. The full variable domain, rest sourced from reference TRBV7-2 and TRBJ1-5, is GAGVSQSPSNKVTEKGKDVELRCDPISGHTALYWYRQSLGQGLEFLIYFQGNSAPDKSGLPSDRFSAERTGGSVSTLTIQRTQQEDSAVYLCASSPLGGSNQPQHFGDGTRLSIL.

Ten or more counts support this clone. The chain carries TRBV5-1 and TRBJ2-3, with 8 positions matching TRBD1. The V and J ends lost 4 bases and 2 bases, in that order; junction bases with no gene match: 3. Germline CDR1 is SGHRS and CDR2 is YFSETQ. The CDR3 extends over 14 amino acids. The CDR3 protein is CASSPGQDTDTQYF. The CDR3 DNA reads as TGCGCCAGCAGCCCGGGACAGGACACAGATACGCAGTATTTT. Together with reference TRBV5-1 and TRBJ2-3, the CDR3 gives the full variable domain: KAGVTQTPRYLIKTRGQQVTLSCSPISGHRSVSWYQQTPGQGLQFLFEYFSETQRNKGNFPGRFSGRQFSNSRSEMNVSTLELGDSALYLCASSPGQDTDTQYFGPGTRLTVL.

The table lists this clone with a few counts. V usage is TRBV5-6 and J usage is TRBJ2-5; no firm D call. The CDR3 spans 13 residues. The germline CDR1 and CDR2 sequences are SGHDT and YYEEEE. V was cut by 1 base and J by 2 bases, with 6 bases left in between. As DNA, the CDR3 is TGTGCCAGCAGCTTGACGAGGCAAGAGACCCAGTACTTC. It codes for CASSLTRQETQYF.

This rearrangement joins TRBV5-1 to TRBJ2-3, with D perhaps given as TRBD1 or TRBD2 (5 bases each). Trimming cost V 1 base and J 1 base, with 7 bases left between them. This CDR3 region has 14 residues. Germline V gene data show CDR1 as SGHRS and CDR2 as YFSETQ. This CDR3 reads CASSLRGGTDTQYF. DNA of the CDR3: TGCGCCAGCAGCTTGCGAGGGGGCACAGATACGCAGTATTTT. Full variable domain (missing parts from reference TRBV5-1 and TRBJ2-3): KAGVTQTPRYLIKTRGQQVTLSCSPISGHRSVSWYQQTPGQGLQFLFEYFSETQRNKGNFPGRFSGRQFSNSRSEMNVSTLELGDSALYLCASSLRGGTDTQYFGPGTRLTVL.

The V call is TRBV4-3, the J call TRBJ2-3; a weak D match, TRBD1 (6 bases). CDR3 length: 15 residues. CDR1 LGHNA and CDR2 YSLEER come from the germline V gene. Trimming pared 0 bases from V and 4 bases from J, leaving 11 bases between. In DNA, the CDR3 is TGCGCCAGCAGCCAAGATTTGGGGGCAGCAGATACGCAGTATTTT. This sequence encodes CASSQDLGAADTQYF.

This clone was counted between two and nine times. The CDR3 reads CASSGSSGGADTQYF. The CDR3, as DNA: TGTGCCAGCAGCGGTAGTAGCGGGGGGGCCGATACGCAGTATTTT. This chain uses TRBV5-4 with TRBJ2-3; 11 positions match TRBD2. The CDR3 has 15 residues. CDR1 is SGHNT, CDR2 YYREEE, per germline (reference sequence). After removal of 4 bases from V and 6 bases from J, the junction contained 7 bases not matched to a gene.

This rearrangement joins TRBV4-1 to TRBJ2-7; no clear D gene. Germline-derived CDR1 and CDR2 are MGHRA and YSYEKL. V lost 2 bases, J lost 3 bases, and 2 bases lay in between. The CDR3 runs 11 residues. The CDR3 DNA is TGCGCCAGCAGCCAACACTACGAGCAGTACTTC. Protein sequence: CASSQHYEQYF.

This clone was found many times. The chain is built from TRBV7-9 and TRBJ2-1, with D unresolved. The CDR3 totals 12 residues. V lost 11 bases to trimming and J lost 7 bases, with 15 bases between them. Germline CDR1 reads SEHNR; CDR2 reads FQNEAQ (reference sequence). The CDR3: CALSWGRNEQFF. The CDR3 nucleotides read TGTGCCTTAAGCTGGGGTCGGAATGAGCAGTTCTTC.

A few counts support this clone. The rearrangement links TRBV10-3 to TRBJ1-2; D remains ambiguous. Germline V CDR1 and CDR2: ENHRY, SYGVKD. This CDR3 is 14 amino acids long. Trimming left V 0 bases short and J 6 bases short, with 11 bases between. This chain's CDR3 is CAISESAMEDGYTF. CDR3 DNA: TGTGCCATCAGTGAGTCCGCCATGGAGGATGGCTACACCTTC.

This clone was counted between two and nine times. This chain connects TRBV5-1 to TRBJ2-3; a possible D gene is TRBD2 (6 bases). The ends were cut back, 0 bases at V and 6 bases at J, with 11 bases in the middle. The germline CDR1 and CDR2 sequences are SGHRS and YFSETQ. This CDR3 spans 14 amino acids. CDR3 protein: CASSLGGASDTQYF. The CDR3 coding sequence is TGCGCCAGCAGCTTGGGCGGGGCATCCGATACGCAGTATTTT.

This clone occurred a few times. The chain links TRBV19 to TRBJ2-4; D unclear. The CDR3 length is 15 residues. V lost 4 bases and J 1 base, leaving 11 bases between the germline ends. CDR1 is LNHDA, CDR2 SQIVND, per germline (reference sequence). DNA for the CDR3: TGTGCCAGTAGTAAGCCGAATGCGGCCAAAAACATTCAGTACTTC. Protein product: CASSKPNAAKNIQYF.

This clone was picked up a small number of times. The chain is built from TRBV2 and TRBJ2-2; D remains ambiguous. V was clipped by 1 base and J by 5 bases, with 2 bases between them. The CDR3 totals 12 residues. CDR1 and CDR2 (germline): SNHLY, FYNNEI. CDR3 DNA: TGTGCCAGCAGTGAAGTTACCGGGGAGCTGTTTTTT. As protein: CASSEVTGELFF.

V is TRBV6-5 and J is TRBJ1-5; D gene unclear. CDR1 and CDR2 from the germline V gene are MNHEY and SVGAGI. This CDR3 has 14 amino acids. V lost 2 bases and J lost 9, with 14 bases in between. CDR3 protein: CASSYAEGGRPQHF. DNA of the CDR3: TGTGCCAGCAGTTACGCGGAGGGAGGGAGGCCCCAGCATTTT.

The genes are TRBV6-1 and TRBJ1-1; D is undetermined. Trimming removed 8 bases from V and 1 base from J, with 8 bases in between. The CDR3 has 12 residues. CDR1 is MNHNS and CDR2 is SASEGT in the germline V gene. This CDR3 reads CASFRENTEAFF. For the CDR3, the DNA is TGTGCCAGCTTTCGGGAGAACACTGAAGCTTTCTTT.

This clone has a handful of counts. V is TRBV29-1 and J is TRBJ1-2; maybe TRBD1 (6 bases). With 4 bases removed from V and 8 bases from J, the gap between germline ends came to 20 bases. CDR3 length: 14 residues. Germline V lookup: CDR1 SQVTM, CDR2 ANQGSEA. The CDR3 nucleotides read TGCAGCGTTGCTCGAGCGGGGGCACGCGGGGGCTACACCTTC. Its translation: CSVARAGARGGYTF.

V usage is TRBV7-2 and J usage is TRBJ2-5; 7 bases line up with TRBD2. Germline assignment: CDR1 SGHTA and CDR2 FQGNSA. CDR3 length equals 14 residues. With V trimmed by 7 bases and J by 4 bases, 9 bases remained unmatched. The CDR3 sequence: CASILTSELETQYF. In DNA form, the CDR3 reads TGTGCCAGCATCCTTACTAGCGAATTAGAGACCCAGTACTTC.

The chain couples TRBV28 to TRBJ1-6, with D possibly TRBD1 on 5 matching bases. V was shortened by 6 bases and J by 6 bases, with 6 bases between the two germline ends. Germline V gene data show CDR1 as MDHEN and CDR2 as SYDVKM. This CDR3 has 12 amino acids. The CDR3, as DNA: TGTGCCAGCAGAGGGACTAATTCACCCCTCCACTTT. Amino acid sequence: CASRGTNSPLHF.

V is TRBV19 and J is TRBJ1-5; a possible D gene is TRBD1 (5 bases). Trimming stripped 3 bases from V and 0 bases from J, with 12 bases between. Looked up from germline, CDR1 is LNHDA and CDR2 is SQIVND (reference sequence). The CDR3 contains 16 residues. The CDR3 DNA reads as TGTGCCAGTAGTATCCAGGGAGGTTATAGCAATCAGCCCCAGCATTTT. This sequence encodes CASSIQGGYSNQPQHF.

V is TRBV23-1 and J is TRBJ1-4, with D tentatively TRBD1 (5 bases). TRBV23-1 is an ORF; its function is uncertain. This CDR3 contains 15 residues. Trimming took 5 bases from V and 3 from J, leaving 13 bases between them. Here the CDR3 DNA reads TGCGCCAGCAGTTCACCGGGGGAAGCTAATGAAAAACTGTTTTTT. Its protein is CASSSPGEANEKLFF.